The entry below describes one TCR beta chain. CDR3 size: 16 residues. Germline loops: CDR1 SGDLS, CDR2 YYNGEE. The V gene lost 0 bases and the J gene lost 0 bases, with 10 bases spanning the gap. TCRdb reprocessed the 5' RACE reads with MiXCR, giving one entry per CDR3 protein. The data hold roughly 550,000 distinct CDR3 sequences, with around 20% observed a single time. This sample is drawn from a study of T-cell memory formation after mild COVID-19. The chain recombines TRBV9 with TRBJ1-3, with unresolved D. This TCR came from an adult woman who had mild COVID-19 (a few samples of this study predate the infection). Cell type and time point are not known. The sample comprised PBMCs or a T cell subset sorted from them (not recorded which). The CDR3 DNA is TGTGCCAGCAGCGTAGAGGGCGTCGACTCTGGAAACACCATATATTTT. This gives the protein CASSVEGVDSGNTIYF.